The 10 T cell receptor beta chains below come from one sample, sequenced in a study of blood T cell repertoires in COVID-19. Some clones are missing from TCRdb's copy, which holds only in-frame ones; the method was immunoSEQ multiplex PCR. The profile covers 85,000 to 120,000 clones, with about four fifths appearing a single time and roughly 4% taken by the ten largest. Source material: peripheral blood. Every receptor here comes from a human donor in a cohort sampled during active COVID-19.

The V call is TRBV5-1, the J call TRBJ1-1; D call uncertain. This CDR3 spans 12 amino acids. Trimming took 3 bases from V and 1 from J, leaving 4 bases between them. The germline V gene has CDR1 SGHRS and CDR2 YFSETQ. In nucleotides, the CDR3 is TGCGCCAGCAGCTCAGGGAACACTGAAGCTTTCTTT. Its protein is CASSSGNTEAFF. Full variable domain (rest looked up from reference TRBV5-1 and TRBJ1-1): KAGVTQTPRYLIKTRGQQVTLSCSPISGHRSVSWYQQTPGQGLQFLFEYFSETQRNKGNFPGRFSGRQFSNSRSEMNVSTLELGDSALYLCASSSGNTEAFFGQGTRLTVV.

V is TRBV4-1 and J is TRBJ1-1; D uncertain. Germline CDR1 MGHRA, CDR2 YSYEKL. CDR3 size: 14 residues. The V end lost 5 bases, the J end lost 4 bases, and 14 bases lay between the germline ends. CDR3 nucleotides: TGCGCCAGCAGCTATGTTGAAGGGAGCACTGAAGCTTTCTTT. It codes for CASSYVEGSTEAFF.

This clone was counted once. V gene TRBV27 combines with J gene TRBJ2-3; D perhaps matches TRBD1 (5 bases). The germline V gene has CDR1 MNHEY and CDR2 SMNVEV (reference sequence). Trimming shortened V by 6 bases and J by 2 bases, and 21 bases separated the two germline ends. The CDR3 sequence is 17 residues long. Here the CDR3 reads CASRGSAGHPSTDTQYF. CDR3 nucleotides: TGTGCCAGCAGGGGGTCAGCAGGGCACCCTTCCACAGATACGCAGTATTTT.

The rearrangement links TRBV5-1 to TRBJ1-1; D is ambiguous. This CDR3 has 13 amino acids. Germline V CDR1 and CDR2: SGHRS, YFSETQ. The germline V and J ends were trimmed by 0 bases and 5 bases, with 8 bases remaining between them. CDR3 sequence (DNA): TGCGCCAGCAGCTTGGTAGGGAGGACTGAAGCTTTCTTT. It specifies CASSLVGRTEAFF.

CDR3 region: CASGPGLMGEKLFF. The DNA for the CDR3 is TGCGCCAGCGGGCCGGGGTTGATGGGTGAAAAACTGTTTTTT. The chain recombines TRBV5-1 with TRBJ1-4, with no clear D. The CDR3 is made up of 14 amino acids. From germline, CDR1 is SGHRS and CDR2 YFSETQ. V lost 7 bases to trimming and J lost 7 bases, with 17 bases between them.

V and J are TRBV5-1 and TRBJ1-5, with D unclear. V lost 0 bases, J lost 1 base, and 5 bases lay in between. CDR3 length: 14 residues. Germline V gene lookup returns CDR1 SGHRS and CDR2 YFSETQ. The chain's CDR3 is CASSLDSSNQPQHF. CDR3 sequence (DNA): TGCGCCAGCAGCTTGGACAGCAGCAATCAGCCCCAGCATTTT.

The CDR3 DNA sequence: TGCAGTGCTGGTGGACAGGGGGCGTTCTACAATGAGCAGTTCTTC. This encodes CSAGGQGAFYNEQFF. The chain couples TRBV20-1 to TRBJ2-1; TRBD1 matches 11 bases. Germline CDR1 DFQATT, CDR2 SNEGSKA (reference sequence). V was pared by 5 bases and J by 3 bases, with 6 bases of the junction left unmatched. This CDR3 region has 15 residues.

The chain has TRBV5-1 and TRBJ2-3; unclear D gene. The CDR3 has 16 amino acids. Trimming stripped 4 bases from V and 0 bases from J, with 15 bases between. The V gene's germline CDR1 is SGHRS and CDR2 YFSETQ. The CDR3 spells CASSAPAFTSTDTQYF. CDR3 nucleotides: TGCGCCAGCAGCGCGCCCGCTTTTACTAGCACAGATACGCAGTATTTT.

The rearrangement uses TRBV6-1 and TRBJ2-3; D uncertain. Germline V CDR1 and CDR2: MNHNS, SASEGT. The V end was cut by 3 bases, the J end by 5 bases, with 9 bases between. This CDR3 is 13 amino acids long. The CDR3 sequence: CASSDGSRDTQYF. As DNA, the CDR3 is TGTGCCAGCAGTGACGGTAGTAGAGATACGCAGTATTTT.

The chain links TRBV5-4 to TRBJ2-7; 7 nucleotides align to TRBD1. V shed 2 bases, J shed 3 bases, and the junction held 2 bases outside the gene matches. Germline CDR1 is SGHNT and CDR2 is YYREEE (reference sequence). The CDR3 spans 13 residues. CDR3 amino acids: CASSLNRGYEQYF. The CDR3 region has the DNA TGTGCCAGCAGCTTAAACAGGGGCTACGAGCAGTACTTC.